These 6 T cell receptor beta chains were sequenced from one sample in a study of blood T cell repertoires in COVID-19. Only in-frame clones appear in the TCRdb table, and some are missing; sequencing was by immunoSEQ multiplex PCR. The table lists 200,000 to 250,000 clones, approximately 89% of them singletons. Input material: peripheral blood. The receptors derive from a woman aged 40 to 49 with acute or convalescent COVID-19.

The V gene is TRBV27, the J gene TRBJ1-2, with 8 bases aligning to TRBD1. Germline loops: CDR1 MNHEY, CDR2 SMNVEV (reference sequence). V shed 9 bases and J 2 bases; nucleotides not matched to a gene: 2. The CDR3 extends over 12 amino acids. This CDR3 is CASRTGNYGYTF. Here the CDR3 DNA reads TGTGCCAGTCGGACAGGGAACTATGGCTACACCTTC.

The V and J genes are TRBV3-1 (or the pseudogene TRBV3-2) and TRBJ1-2, with D uncertain. The V and J ends lost 3 bases and 1 base respectively, with 6 bases between them. The CDR3 length is 13 residues. Germline assignment: CDR1 LGHDT and CDR2 YNNKEL (reference sequence). CDR3 sequence reads: CASSQGDNYGYTF. In nucleotides, the CDR3 is TGTGCCAGCAGCCAGGGAGATAACTATGGCTACACCTTC.

The gene calls are TRBV28 and TRBJ2-7; TRBD1 is a possible D gene (6 bases). Germline V gene sequence: CDR1 MDHEN, CDR2 SYDVKM. This CDR3 is 14 amino acids long. Trimming pared 2 bases from V and 3 bases from J, leaving 11 bases between. DNA for the CDR3: TGTGCCAGCAGTTTACACTACAGGGACTACGAGCAGTACGTC. Its protein is CASSLHYRDYEQYV.

This chain joins TRBV19 and TRBJ1-5, with TRBD1 as a possible D gene (6 bases). CDR1 LNHDA and CDR2 SQIVND come from the germline V gene (reference sequence). V was cut by 10 bases and J by 7 bases, with 23 bases left in between. The CDR3 contains 15 residues. Here the CDR3 DNA reads TGTGCCACCGACCGGACAGCCTCCTCCGGGCAGCCCCAGCATTTT. This sequence encodes CATDRTASSGQPQHF. Full variable domain (missing parts from reference TRBV19 and TRBJ1-5): DGGITQSPKYLFRKEGQNVTLSCEQNLNHDAMYWYRQDPGQGLRLIYYSQIVNDFQKGDIAEGYSVSREKKESFPLTVTSAQKNPTAFYLCATDRTASSGQPQHFGDGTRLSIL.

The count of this clone is one. The rearrangement joins TRBV20-1 to TRBJ1-2; no clear D. V gave up 3 bases and J gave up 0 bases, with 11 bases separating them. The CDR3 has 14 amino acids. CDR1 is DFQATT, CDR2 SNEGSKA, per germline (reference sequence). Here the CDR3 DNA reads TGCAGTGCTAGTGAGCGTCAAGCTAACTATGGCTACACCTTC. This gives the protein CSASERQANYGYTF.

The chain links TRBV6-1 to TRBJ2-3; a weak D match, TRBD1 (6 bases). Between the trimmed V and J ends, which lost 3 bases and 7 bases, there was a span of 11 bases. This CDR3 is 13 amino acids long. Germline V gene data show CDR1 as MNHNS and CDR2 as SASEGT. CDR3 sequence reads: CASSERTANTQYF. CDR3 nucleotide sequence: TGTGCCAGCAGTGAGCGGACAGCTAATACGCAGTATTTT.